The clone carrying this T cell receptor beta chain was seen many times. This CDR3 comprises 12 residues. Looked up from germline, CDR1 is MNHEY and CDR2 is SVGAGI. The V gene lost 2 bases and the J gene lost 5 bases, with 6 bases spanning the gap. The sample is drawn from a study of T-cell reconstitution after alpha-beta-depleted transplantation in children. As it was prepared, the TCRbeta library received unique molecular identifiers. In TCRdb, the PCR reads were re-called with MiXCR into one record per CDR3 protein. The sample shows approximately 9,000 distinct CDR3 sequences, around 13% of them seen only once.

The chain links TRBV6-5 to TRBJ2-5, with D uncertain. This sequence originates from a male patient aged 10 to 17 who had a stem cell transplant for acute lymphoblastic leukemia, so the T cells may come from the graft donor. Sample: PBMCs, mostly from graft donor cells, taken 60 days after TCRalphabeta/CD19-depleted stem cell transplant. The CDR3 bases are TGTGCCAGCAGTTACGGGCGGGAGACCCAGTACTTC. It is translated as CASSYGRETQYF.